The 18 T cell receptor beta chains reported below all come from one sample, sequenced in a study of human T cells and chemical hapten exposure. In TCRdb, the RACE reads were re-called with MiXCR into one record per CDR3 protein. The sample lists some 200,000 distinct CDR3 sequences, more than 20% occurring once. The time point: patch test 1, 2 weeks after DPC sensitization. Treatment specified: therapeutic diphenylcyclopropenone sensitization with weekly scalp DPC. Sequencing was performed on whole blood, taken in connection with sensitization to the hapten diphenylcyclopropenone (DPC). Receptor source: a woman aged 50 to 60 with alopecia areata. Some clones in this sample may be carry-over from other donors' samples.

This clonotype appeared a few times. The chain employs TRBV29-1 and TRBJ1-1, with no clear D. Germline CDR1 reads SQVTM; CDR2 reads ANQGSEA. This CDR3 has 13 residues. Between the trimmed V and J ends, which lost 1 base and 3 bases, there was a span of 9 bases. CDR3 sequence reads: CSVEVTGHTEAFF. The CDR3 DNA follows: TGCAGCGTTGAAGTTACGGGCCACACTGAAGCTTTCTTT.

A word on this clonotype: A much more abundant neighbour one base away suggests this may be a read error. This sequence joins TRBV5-5 and TRBJ2-7; 8 bases line up with TRBD2. The germline V gene has CDR1 SGHKS and CDR2 YYEKEE (reference sequence). Losses at the gene ends were 4 bases for V and 0 bases for J; bases not matched to a gene: 6. The CDR3 is 15 amino acids. For the CDR3, the DNA is TGTGCCAGCAGCCTTAGACTAGCGTTCTCCTACGAGCAGTACTTC. This gives the protein CASSLRLAFSYEQYF.

The rearrangement links TRBV29-1 to TRBJ1-2; D is perhaps TRBD1 (5 bases). The CDR3 extends over 13 amino acids. The germline CDR1 and CDR2 sequences are SQVTM and ANQGSEA. The ends were cut back, 3 bases at V and 4 bases at J, with 12 bases in the middle. The CDR3 here is CSVDAGSGYGYTF. The CDR3 DNA sequence: TGCAGCGTTGATGCAGGGTCGGGCTATGGCTACACCTTC.

CDR3 region: CASSLVGNVLTF. The DNA for the CDR3 is TGTGCCAGCAGCTTGGTAGGCAACGTCCTGACTTTC. The chain combines TRBV5-5 with TRBJ2-6; no definite D call. CDR3 length: 12 amino acids. The V and J ends lost 0 bases and 9 bases respectively, with 4 bases between them. Germline CDR1 reads SGHKS; CDR2 reads YYEKEE (reference sequence).

This chain uses TRBV5-1 with TRBJ1-4; 7 bases fit TRBD1. Germline-derived CDR1 and CDR2 are SGHRS and YFSETQ. The CDR3 is made up of 16 amino acids. Trimming took 1 base from V and 6 from J; bases not matched to a gene: 9. The CDR3 nucleotides read TGCGCCAGCAGCTTGAATGGGGGGACAGAGTATGAAAAACTGTTTTTT. This codes for CASSLNGGTEYEKLFF. The full variable domain, in which reference TRBV5-1 and TRBJ1-4 provide the parts outside the CDR3, is KAGVTQTPRYLIKTRGQQVTLSCSPISGHRSVSWYQQTPGQGLQFLFEYFSETQRNKGNFPGRFSGRQFSNSRSEMNVSTLELGDSALYLCASSLNGGTEYEKLFFGSGTQLSVL.

This clonotype was observed a few times. The CDR3 nucleotides read TGTGCCAGCAGCGCTCTCGCGAACACCGGGGAGCTGTTTTTT. It translates to CASSALANTGELFF. The chain has TRBV6-4 and TRBJ2-2; no definite D call. Trimming took 6 bases from V and 0 from J, leaving 8 bases between them. The CDR3 covers 14 residues. Germline V gene sequence: CDR1 MRHNA, CDR2 SNTAGT.

The genes are TRBV29-1 and TRBJ2-7; D not resolved. The length of the CDR3 is 14 residues. Trimming stripped 4 bases from V and 4 bases from J, with 17 bases between. Germline-derived CDR1 and CDR2 are SQVTM and ANQGSEA. The CDR3 loop reads CSVVEGRRPYEQYF. The CDR3 DNA reads TGCAGCGTTGTCGAAGGCAGGCGACCGTACGAGCAGTACTTC.

The gene calls are TRBV2 and TRBJ2-7; D call uncertain. The CDR3 extends over 12 amino acids. In germline, CDR1 is SNHLY, CDR2 FYNNEI. V lost 1 base, J lost 6 bases, and 7 bases lay in between. CDR3 nucleotides: TGTGCCAGCAGTGAAGAGGAACCCGAGCAGTACTTC. Protein: CASSEEEPEQYF.

This clonotype was detected a few times. The rearrangement uses TRBV18 and TRBJ2-5; D is unresolved. With 0 bases removed from V and 5 bases from J, the gap between germline ends came to 4 bases. Germline CDR1 is KGHSH and CDR2 is LQKENI. The CDR3 is made up of 12 amino acids. The CDR3 loop reads CASSPPAETQYF. CDR3 nucleotides: TGTGCCAGCTCACCACCGGCCGAGACCCAGTACTTC.

This clonotype has a handful of counts. This chain links TRBV6-5 with TRBJ1-2; TRBD1 might be the D (5 bases). The CDR3 has 14 residues. Germline-derived CDR1 and CDR2 are MNHEY and SVGAGI. V was pared by 0 bases and J by 5 bases, with 10 bases between. CDR3 region: CASSYSTDLYGYTF. The CDR3 DNA sequence: TGTGCCAGCAGTTACTCGACAGACCTATATGGCTACACCTTC.

V is TRBV4-2 and J is TRBJ2-6; perhaps TRBD1 as D (5 bases). The CDR3 runs 15 residues. Between the trimmed V and J ends, which lost 1 base and 3 bases, there was a span of 7 bases. Germline values: CDR1 LGHNA, CDR2 YNFKEQ. Here the CDR3 DNA reads TGTGCCAGCAGCCAAGCAAGGGGTGGGGCCAACGTCCTGACTTTC. Its translation: CASSQARGGANVLTF.

The chain links TRBV5-1 to TRBJ1-3, with no clear D. Germline V CDR1 and CDR2: SGHRS, YFSETQ. The germline V and J ends were trimmed by 4 bases and 2 bases, with 4 bases remaining between them. This CDR3 contains 12 residues. The CDR3: CASSLTGNTIYF. CDR3 nucleotides: TGCGCCAGCAGCCTAACTGGAAACACCATATATTTT.

This clonotype was recorded a few times. For the CDR3, the DNA is TGCAGTGCTAGACCTCCTACAGGGGAGGATCAGCCCCAGCATTTT. Its protein is CSARPPTGEDQPQHF. This sequence joins TRBV20-1 and TRBJ1-5; TRBD1 matches at 7 bases. Germline CDR1 DFQATT, CDR2 SNEGSKA (reference sequence). Trimming removed 2 bases from V and 5 bases from J; junction bases left unmatched: 9. The CDR3 runs 15 residues.

V and J are TRBV21-1 and TRBJ1-5. TRBV21-1 is a pseudogene. The CDR3 has 14 amino acids. The CDR3 sequence is CASSNTGGGQPQHF. CDR3 bases: TGTGCCAGCAGCAATACGGGAGGGGGTCAGCCCCAGCATTTT.

This sequence joins TRBV7-2 and TRBJ1-1; 7 nucleotides align to TRBD1. The trim removed 2 bases at V and 5 bases at J, leaving 5 bases unmatched. There are 14 residues in the CDR3. Per the germline V gene, CDR1 is SGHTA and CDR2 is FQGNSA. The DNA of the CDR3 is TGTGCCAGCAGCTTAAGGGGGCAGGGAACTGAAGCTTTCTTT. It is translated as CASSLRGQGTEAFF.

This clonotype was found a few times. V is TRBV10-3 and J is TRBJ1-1; D ambiguous. The CDR3 loop spans 13 amino acids. Germline CDR1 ENHRY, CDR2 SYGVKD. Deletions cut 10 bases from V and 1 base from J, with 13 bases between. The CDR3 DNA sequence: TGTGCCAGCTCGGGAGGGAAGAACACTGAAGCTTTCTTT. It translates to CASSGGKNTEAFF.

J is TRBJ1-1 and V is TRBV7-9; D remains ambiguous. Trimming removed 8 bases from V and 0 bases from J, with 4 bases in between. This CDR3 contains 11 residues. Germline CDR1 is SEHNR and CDR2 is FQNEAQ (reference sequence). The CDR3 DNA reads as TGTGCCAGCGTGATGAACACTGAAGCTTTCTTT. Amino acid sequence: CASVMNTEAFF.

This clonotype was counted between two and nine times. The chain is built from TRBV15 and TRBJ2-6; D is unresolved. Germline V gene lookup returns CDR1 LNHNV and CDR2 YYDKDF (reference sequence). The CDR3 length is 15 residues. The V gene lost 3 bases and the J gene lost 4 bases, with 10 bases spanning the gap. CDR3 sequence: CATSRAGTGANVLTF. CDR3 in DNA: TGTGCCACCAGCAGGGCAGGAACCGGGGCCAACGTCCTGACTTTC.